Following are 12 T cell receptor beta chains from one sample sequenced in a study of T cells in Graves' hyperthyroidism and ophthalmopathy. TCR beta CDR3 sequences were amplified from RNA transcripts. HTBI primers were employed in a first-round RT-PCR of the TCR CDR3. TCRdb redid the calling of the multiplex PCR reads with MiXCR, one entry per CDR3 protein. The sample has fewer than 750,000 distinct CDR3 sequences, roughly 46% seen once. Sequencing was performed on peripheral blood or thyroid tissue (not recorded which). The receptor set was obtained from a woman between 18 and 29 years old with Graves' hyperthyroidism.

The genes are TRBV14 and TRBJ2-2; 8 bases align to TRBD2. The CDR3 loop spans 16 amino acids. Germline V gene sequence: CDR1 SGHDN, CDR2 FVKESK. J gave up 3 bases and V 1 base, and 4 bases lay outside the gene matches. The chain's CDR3 is CASSQVSGGDTGELFF. CDR3 nucleotide sequence: TGTGCCAGCAGCCAAGTTTCGGGAGGGGACACCGGGGAGCTGTTTTTT.

The chain's CDR3 is CSATGLRDGLEAFF. The CDR3 DNA reads as TGCAGTGCAACGGGACTTCGGGACGGACTCGAAGCTTTCTTT. The chain combines TRBV20-1 with TRBJ1-1, with a tentative D call TRBD1 (5 bases). With 6 bases removed from V and 8 bases from J, the gap between germline ends came to 22 bases. The CDR3 is made up of 14 amino acids. Germline V lookup: CDR1 DFQATT, CDR2 SNEGSKA (reference sequence).

The V gene is TRBV6-5, the J gene TRBJ2-5, with D perhaps matching TRBD2 (6 bases). There are 14 residues in the CDR3. Germline V gene lookup returns CDR1 MNHEY and CDR2 SVGAGI. Trimming cost V 2 bases and J 5 bases, with 12 bases left between them. The CDR3 DNA is TGTGCCAGCAGTTACGGGACTGGGGGTGAGACCCAGTACTTC. This sequence encodes CASSYGTGGETQYF.

V is TRBV12-3 or TRBV12-4 and J is TRBJ2-5; the match to TRBD1 covers 11 bases. The J call could be wrong; TRBJ2-1 is a better fit for the DNA end. The CDR3 loop spans 15 amino acids. The CDR3 here is CASSLGTGGANEQFF. The DNA of the CDR3 is TGTGCCAGCAGCCTTGGGACAGGGGGTGCCAATGAGCAGTTCTTC.

This clonotype was observed many times. This rearrangement joins TRBV13 to TRBJ2-7; D is ambiguous. Germline V CDR1 and CDR2: PRHDT, FYEKMQ (reference sequence). The CDR3 extends over 15 amino acids. Trimming removed 0 bases from V and 5 bases from J, with 14 bases in between. CDR3 protein: CASSLGTPSPNEQYF. The CDR3 DNA is TGTGCCAGCAGCTTAGGGACACCGTCTCCCAACGAGCAGTACTTC.

This clonotype was seen many times. This chain connects TRBV7-2 to TRBJ2-5, with D perhaps matching TRBD1 or TRBD2 (7 bases each). CDR1 is SGHTA, CDR2 FQGNSA, per germline. Trimming cost V 5 bases and J 5 bases, with 21 bases left between them. The CDR3 is made up of 16 amino acids. CDR3 in DNA: TGTGCCAGCAGCCCCGAGGGGGCTAGCGGAGGGGAGACCCAGTACTTC. Translating it yields CASSPEGASGGETQYF. Full variable domain (rest looked up from reference TRBV7-2 and TRBJ2-5): GAGVSQSPSNKVTEKGKDVELRCDPISGHTALYWYRQSLGQGLEFLIYFQGNSAPDKSGLPSDRFSAERTGGSVSTLTIQRTQQEDSAVYLCASSPEGASGGETQYFGPGTRLLVL.

This chain connects TRBV5-1 to TRBJ2-7; 11 nucleotides line up with TRBD2. The germline gives CDR1 SGHRS, CDR2 YFSETQ. This CDR3 comprises 16 residues. V trimming: 4 bases; J trimming: 5 bases; junction bases outside the gene matches: 11. CDR3 loop: CASSPWLAGGRDEQYF. The CDR3 nucleotides are TGCGCCAGCAGCCCCTGGCTAGCGGGAGGTAGAGACGAGCAGTACTTC.

This clonotype was recorded at least ten times. The V and J genes are TRBV29-1 and TRBJ1-1, with 7 bases fitting TRBD1. CDR3 length equals 13 residues. In germline, CDR1 is SQVTM, CDR2 ANQGSEA. V was clipped by 7 bases and J by 1 base; unmatched bases: 6. Written as DNA, the CDR3 is TGCAGCGAGACAGGGATTTCGAACACTGAAGCTTTCTTT. Its translation: CSETGISNTEAFF.

Only a few counts were recorded for this clonotype. V usage is TRBV15 and J usage is TRBJ2-7, with 7 bases lining up with TRBD2. Germline V gene lookup returns CDR1 LNHNV and CDR2 YYDKDF (reference sequence). V lost 8 bases, J lost 1 base, and 8 bases stayed unmatched. The CDR3 has 14 amino acids. Here the CDR3 DNA reads TGTGCCACCCGAAGAGGGGACTATTCCTACGAGCAGTACTTC. Translated, it gives CATRRGDYSYEQYF.

Ten or more counts support this clonotype. V gene TRBV19 combines with J gene TRBJ1-6, with D possibly being TRBD1 (5 bases). Germline lookup yields CDR1 LNHDA and CDR2 SQIVND (reference sequence). V lost 5 bases to trimming and J lost 0 bases, with 14 bases between them. The CDR3 has 17 residues. The CDR3 DNA reads TGTGCCAGTAGTCGGGGCCGATCAAGCTCCTATAATTCACCCCTCCACTTT. This translates into CASSRGRSSSYNSPLHF.

As to this clonotype: The junction does not match germline at one end; this may be a read error. This chain links TRBV7-7 with TRBJ1-3, with 7 bases that match TRBD1. CDR1 and CDR2 (germline): SSHAT, FNYEAQ (reference sequence). This CDR3 comprises 15 residues. The CDR3 region has the DNA TGTGCTAGCAGCTTAGGTGACAGGGTGGGAAACACCATATATTTT. This gives the protein CASSLGDRVGNTIYF.

This clonotype was counted ten times or more. The chain joins TRBV5-1 to TRBJ1-2; possibly TRBD1 for D (6 bases). The CDR3 has 14 residues. Trimming removed 5 bases from V and 6 bases from J, with 17 bases in between. Germline loops: CDR1 SGHRS, CDR2 YFSETQ. CDR3 in DNA: TGCGCCAGCAGAGGGGGGCGCAATCCGGATGGCTACACCTTC. It is translated as CASRGGRNPDGYTF.